The 9 T cell receptor beta chains presented below share a single source sample, sequenced in a study of T cell repertoires in cytomegalovirus infection. Which antigens these TCRs recognize remains unknown. From the reads, TCRdb called clonotypes with MiXCR, one entry per CDR3 protein. The sample gives about 7,600 distinct CDR3 sequences, roughly 49% of which show up once; 65% to 80% is in the top ten. Sequencing was done on a sample of PBMCs, sequenced either directly or after in vitro stimulation (not recorded which). The receptors were sampled from a human donor in good health (CMV status not recorded). Some clones in this sample may be carry-over from other donors' samples.

The chain is built from TRBV12-3 or TRBV12-4 and TRBJ2-1; D gene ambiguous. The CDR3 is made up of 16 amino acids. V was clipped by 0 bases and J by 6 bases, with 15 bases between them. CDR3 coding DNA: TGTGCCAGCAGTTTAGCCCCTTACTGGATGTCCAATGAGCAGTTCTTC. Amino acids: CASSLAPYWMSNEQFF.

J is TRBJ2-2 and V is TRBV7-2, with 7 nucleotides matching TRBD1. Germline CDR1 is SGHTA and CDR2 is FQGNSA. CDR3 length: 17 residues. The V segment lost 2 bases and the J segment 6 bases; nucleotides outside the gene matches: 12. The CDR3 coding sequence is TGTGCCAGCAGCTTATCGGGGACAGTAGGTAACGCCGGGGAGCTGTTTTTT. Translating it yields CASSLSGTVGNAGELFF. Full variable domain (missing parts from reference TRBV7-2 and TRBJ2-2): GAGVSQSPSNKVTEKGKDVELRCDPISGHTALYWYRQSLGQGLEFLIYFQGNSAPDKSGLPSDRFSAERTGGSVSTLTIQRTQQEDSAVYLCASSLSGTVGNAGELFFGEGSRLTVL.

Turning to this clonotype: This may stem from a read error, because a much larger clone lies one nucleotide away. J is TRBJ2-5 and V is TRBV7-9; D perhaps matches TRBD1 (5 bases). Germline-derived CDR1 and CDR2 are SEHNR and FQNEAQ (reference sequence). The length of the CDR3 is 12 residues. The CDR3 nucleotides are TGTGCCAGCAGCTTGGCAGGGTGTCCACCTCACTTC. This translates into CASSLAGCPPHF.

This clonotype showed up many times. V is TRBV4-1 and J is TRBJ2-1; the D is unclear. Germline V lookup: CDR1 MGHRA, CDR2 YSYEKL. Trimming removed 0 bases from V and 0 bases from J, with 15 bases in between. The CDR3 totals 18 residues. DNA for the CDR3: TGCGCCAGCAGCCAAGATGATCCCCCAGGAGCCTCCTACAATGAGCAGTTCTTC. This sequence encodes CASSQDDPPGASYNEQFF.

There are a few counts of this clonotype. V usage is TRBV11-2 and J usage is TRBJ1-6, with D hard to call. CDR3 length equals 13 residues. Trimming stripped 1 base from V and 14 bases from J, with 12 bases between. Germline values: CDR1 SGHAT, CDR2 FQNNGV. The CDR3 sequence is CASSLVGRASLHF. CDR3 DNA sequence: TGTGCCAGCAGCTTAGTTGGGAGGGCCTCCCTCCACTTT.

The V call is TRBV12-3 or TRBV12-4, the J call TRBJ2-7; 9 nucleotides match TRBD1. V was clipped by 3 bases and J by 2 bases; unmatched bases: 2. The CDR3 consists of 14 residues. CDR3 nucleotides: TGTGCCAGCAGTTTGGGACAGGGCACCTACGAGCAGTACTTC. Protein product: CASSLGQGTYEQYF.

The chain couples TRBV7-2 to TRBJ2-1; TRBD2 matches 7 bases. CDR3 length: 16 amino acids. From germline, CDR1 is SGHTA and CDR2 FQGNSA. Trimming at V came to 5 bases and at J to 3 bases, leaving 10 bases not matched to a gene. The CDR3 region is CASSPKGAGFYNEQFF. The CDR3 bases are TGTGCCAGCAGCCCAAAGGGAGCGGGATTCTACAATGAGCAGTTCTTC. Based on the CDR3 plus reference TRBV7-2 and TRBJ2-1, the full variable domain is GAGVSQSPSNKVTEKGKDVELRCDPISGHTALYWYRQSLGQGLEFLIYFQGNSAPDKSGLPSDRFSAERTGGSVSTLTIQRTQQEDSAVYLCASSPKGAGFYNEQFFGPGTRLTVL.

The V and J genes are TRBV7-8 and TRBJ2-7; 11 bases agree with TRBD2. The trim removed 2 bases at V and 2 bases at J, leaving 5 bases unmatched. CDR1 and CDR2 from the germline V gene are SGHVS and FQNEAQ. The CDR3 loop spans 16 amino acids. The chain's CDR3 is CASSLNPSGRTYEQYF. CDR3 nucleotides: TGTGCCAGCAGCTTAAACCCTAGCGGGAGGACCTACGAGCAGTACTTC. The entire variable domain, with the rest obtained from reference TRBV7-8 and TRBJ2-7, is as follows: GAGVSQSPRYKVAKRGQDVALRCDPISGHVSLFWYQQALGQGPEFLTYFQNEAQLDKSGLPSDRFFAERPEGSVSTLKIQRTQQEDSAVYLCASSLNPSGRTYEQYFGPGTRLTVT.

In the case of this clonotype: The DNA is omitted, as the CDR3 cannot be located on it reliably, and the CDR3 follows TCRdb's listing. This chain connects TRBV12-3 or TRBV12-4 to TRBJ1-2. The CDR3 adds up to 16 amino acids, both ends counted. CDR3 sequence reads: CASSLDYECCNYGSTF.